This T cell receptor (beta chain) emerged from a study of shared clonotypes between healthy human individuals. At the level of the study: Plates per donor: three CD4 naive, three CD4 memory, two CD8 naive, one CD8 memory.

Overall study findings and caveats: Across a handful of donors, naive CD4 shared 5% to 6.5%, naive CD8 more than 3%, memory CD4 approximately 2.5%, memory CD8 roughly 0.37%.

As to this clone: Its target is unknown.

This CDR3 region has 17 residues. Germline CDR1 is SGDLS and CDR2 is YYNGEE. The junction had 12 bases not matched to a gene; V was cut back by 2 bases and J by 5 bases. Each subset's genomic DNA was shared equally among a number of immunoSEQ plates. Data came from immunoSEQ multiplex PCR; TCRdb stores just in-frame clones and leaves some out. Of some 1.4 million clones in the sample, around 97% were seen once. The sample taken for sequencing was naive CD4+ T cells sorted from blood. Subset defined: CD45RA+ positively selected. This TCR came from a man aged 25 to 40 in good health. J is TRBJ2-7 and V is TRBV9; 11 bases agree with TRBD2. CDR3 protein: CASSVDLAGGLVHEQYF. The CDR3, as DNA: TGTGCCAGCAGCGTCGACCTAGCGGGAGGTCTGGTCCACGAGCAGTACTTC.